One sample yielded the 20 T cell receptor beta chains listed below, sequenced in a study of T-cell reconstitution after alpha-beta-depleted transplantation in children. This sample's TCRbeta library carried unique molecular identifier barcodes. Via MiXCR, TCRdb re-called the PCR reads, giving one row per CDR3 protein. The sample includes around 370,000 distinct CDR3 sequences, around 15% of them seen just once. The sample in question was PBMCs, mostly from graft donor cells, obtained 360 days after TCRalphabeta/CD19-depleted stem cell transplant. Receptors were obtained from a male patient between 2 and 10 years old who had a stem cell transplant for acute lymphoblastic leukemia, so the T cells may come from the graft donor.

The V call is TRBV19, the J call TRBJ2-1, with 12 bases that match TRBD2. From germline, CDR1 is LNHDA and CDR2 SQIVND (reference sequence). Trimming removed 7 bases from V and 9 bases from J; junction bases left unmatched: 10. This CDR3 spans 15 amino acids. CDR3 bases: TGTGCCAGTACCCTAGCGGGAGGGCCCGCGCGTGAGCAGTTCTTC. The encoded protein is CASTLAGGPAREQFF.

At least ten counts were recorded for this clonotype. The chain carries TRBV9 and TRBJ2-5; the D is unclear. Germline CDR1 reads SGDLS; CDR2 reads YYNGEE. The CDR3 covers 13 residues. The ends were cut back, 2 bases at V and 2 bases at J, with 7 bases in the middle. The CDR3 region is CASSVSGQETQYF. CDR3 DNA: TGTGCCAGCAGCGTTTCTGGACAAGAGACCCAGTACTTC.

The chain couples TRBV6-2 or TRBV6-3 to TRBJ2-7; D unclear. V dropped 6 bases and J dropped 6 bases, with 15 bases sitting between them. Germline V gene sequence: CDR1 MNHEY, CDR2 SVGEGT. The CDR3 contains 13 residues. The CDR3 sequence: CASSLVNPSEQYF. The CDR3 DNA follows: TGTGCCAGCAGCCTCGTTAACCCGAGCGAGCAGTACTTC.

There are a few counts of this clonotype. The chain combines TRBV28 with TRBJ2-1; D not certain. The ends were cut back, 2 bases at V and 6 bases at J, with 11 bases in the middle. This CDR3 spans 14 amino acids. Germline V CDR1 and CDR2: MDHEN, SYDVKM. The CDR3, as DNA: TGTGCCAGCAGTTTAATTCCGTCTCGCAATGAGCAGTTCTTC. This encodes CASSLIPSRNEQFF.

The chain couples TRBV24-1 to TRBJ2-3; 9 nucleotides align to TRBD1. Trimming cost V 4 bases and J 2 bases; bases outside gene matches: 9. Germline V CDR1 and CDR2: KGHDR, SFDVKD. The CDR3 has 17 amino acids. The CDR3 is CATSDPPGQGFTDTQYF. In nucleotides, the CDR3 is TGTGCCACCAGTGACCCTCCGGGACAGGGCTTCACAGATACGCAGTATTTT.

This clonotype was found many times. The rearrangement joins TRBV12-3 or TRBV12-4 to TRBJ1-1, with a weak D call TRBD1 (5 bases). V was clipped by 3 bases and J by 4 bases, with 15 bases between them. The CDR3 totals 15 residues. In nucleotides, the CDR3 is TGTGCCAGCAGTTTGGGGTATGGCAGGGCCACTGAAGCTTTCTTT. It yields the protein CASSLGYGRATEAFF.

This clonotype was counted ten times or more. J is TRBJ2-1 and V is TRBV28; 8 bases align to TRBD2. The germline gives CDR1 MDHEN, CDR2 SYDVKM. The trim removed 2 bases at V and 7 bases at J, leaving 16 bases unmatched. The CDR3 totals 18 residues. The CDR3 protein is CASSLDRIAGSLVNEQFF. The CDR3 DNA reads TGTGCCAGCAGTTTAGATAGAATAGCGGGAAGTTTAGTAAATGAGCAGTTCTTC.

The V gene is TRBV5-1, the J gene TRBJ2-4; D might be TRBD1 (5 bases). The germline V and J ends were trimmed by 4 bases and 1 base, with 9 bases remaining between them. Per the germline V gene, CDR1 is SGHRS and CDR2 is YFSETQ. This CDR3 spans 14 amino acids. The CDR3 sequence is CASSAGHAKNIQYF. CDR3 nucleotides: TGCGCCAGCAGCGCCGGACATGCCAAAAACATTCAGTACTTC.

The rearrangement links TRBV4-1 to TRBJ2-6; 12 nucleotides match TRBD2. The trim removed 2 bases at V and 1 base at J, leaving 3 bases unmatched. From germline, CDR1 is MGHRA and CDR2 YSYEKL. The CDR3 covers 18 residues. The CDR3 spells CASSQKTSGSSGANVLTF. The CDR3 DNA follows: TGCGCCAGCAGCCAAAAGACTAGCGGGAGTTCTGGGGCCAACGTCCTGACTTTC.

There are a few counts of this clonotype. The genes are TRBV6-1 and TRBJ2-1; TRBD2 matches at 8 bases. From germline, CDR1 is MNHNS and CDR2 SASEGT. V lost 8 bases, J lost 4 bases, and 4 bases stayed unmatched. The CDR3 extends over 13 amino acids. The CDR3 bases are TGTGCCAGCCGGGAGGGCCCTTACAATGAGCAGTTCTTC. Encoded protein: CASREGPYNEQFF.

There are a few counts of this clonotype. The genes are TRBV12-3 or TRBV12-4 and TRBJ2-3, with 8 bases identical to TRBD1. The CDR3 is made up of 14 amino acids. Trimming removed 7 bases from V and 1 base from J; junction bases left unmatched: 4. The CDR3 DNA follows: TGTGCCAGCATCCCGGGACAGGGCACAGATACGCAGTATTTT. As protein: CASIPGQGTDTQYF.

This clonotype was seen a handful of times. The J gene is TRBJ2-2, the V gene TRBV29-1; 8 bases fit TRBD1. The germline gives CDR1 SQVTM, CDR2 ANQGSEA. This CDR3 has 14 amino acids. With V trimmed by 2 bases and J by 6 bases, 5 bases remained unmatched. CDR3 amino acids: CSVERQGAAGELFF. CDR3 coding DNA: TGCAGCGTTGAACGGCAGGGGGCCGCCGGGGAGCTGTTTTTT.

This clonotype was seen a few times. This chain uses TRBV11-1 with TRBJ2-3; D is possibly TRBD1 (5 bases). CDR1 and CDR2 (germline): SGHAT, FQDESV (reference sequence). Trimming took 5 bases from V and 3 from J, leaving 15 bases between them. CDR3 size: 15 residues. The CDR3 DNA sequence: TGTGCCAGCAGCACAGGATACCTACGGACAGATACGCAGTATTTT. It encodes CASSTGYLRTDTQYF. The variable domain in full, with the rest retrieved from reference TRBV11-1 and TRBJ2-3, is EAEVAQSPRYKITEKSQAVAFWCDPISGHATLYWYRQILGQGPELLVQFQDESVVDDSQLPKDRFSAERLKGVDSTLKIQPAELGDSAMYLCASSTGYLRTDTQYFGPGTRLTVL.

This clonotype was found a few times. V usage is TRBV7-9 and J usage is TRBJ2-7, with D tentatively TRBD1 (6 bases). This CDR3 comprises 17 residues. CDR1 and CDR2 from the germline V gene are SEHNR and FQNEAQ (reference sequence). Trimming stripped 2 bases from V and 0 bases from J, with 17 bases between. The DNA for the CDR3 is TGTGCCAGCAGCTTATCTTGGGGGAGACAGGTCTCCTACGAGCAGTACTTC. Its translation: CASSLSWGRQVSYEQYF.

This clonotype was picked up many times. This chain joins TRBV18 and TRBJ2-7; D possibly corresponds to TRBD2 (6 bases). CDR1 KGHSH and CDR2 LQKENI come from the germline V gene. Trimming took 10 bases from V and 0 from J, leaving 10 bases between them. CDR3 size: 12 residues. The CDR3 loop is CATAGSSYEQYF. The DNA of the CDR3 is TGTGCCACCGCCGGGAGCTCCTACGAGCAGTACTTC.

CDR3 residues: CSAPGTFTYEQYF. Here the CDR3 DNA reads TGCAGTGCCCCCGGGACGTTCACCTACGAGCAGTACTTC. The J gene is TRBJ2-7, the V gene TRBV20-1; D possibly matches TRBD1 or TRBD2 (5 bases each). The V end was cut by 6 bases, the J end by 2 bases, with 14 bases between. CDR1 is DFQATT and CDR2 is SNEGSKA in the germline V gene (reference sequence). There are 13 residues in the CDR3.

This clonotype was detected only a few times. J is TRBJ2-5 and V is TRBV7-9; 8 nucleotides agree with TRBD2. The ends lost 5 bases at V and 2 bases at J; junction bases unmatched: 10. This CDR3 has 16 residues. From germline, CDR1 is SEHNR and CDR2 FQNEAQ (reference sequence). CDR3: CASSAPGLVGQETQYF. The CDR3 nucleotides are TGTGCCAGCAGCGCCCCGGGACTAGTTGGACAAGAGACCCAGTACTTC.

The chain recombines TRBV7-9 with TRBJ2-7, with 7 bases fitting TRBD1. Germline CDR1 is SEHNR and CDR2 is FQNEAQ (reference sequence). V lost 5 bases and J lost 2; bases outside the gene matches: 6. The CDR3 runs to 14 residues. CDR3 nucleotide sequence: TGTGCCAGCAGCCTGGGACAGCGCCCCTACGAGCAGTACTTC. It yields the protein CASSLGQRPYEQYF.

DNA for the CDR3: TGTGCCAGCAGCCAAGGACTAGCGGAGGGCACAGATACGCAGTATTTT. Translating gives CASSQGLAEGTDTQYF. The chain recombines TRBV3-1 with TRBJ2-3; 9 nucleotides align to TRBD2. The CDR3 contains 16 residues. Germline CDR1 LGHDT, CDR2 YNNKEL (reference sequence). With V trimmed by 1 base and J by 1 base, 3 bases remained unmatched.

At least ten counts were recorded for this clonotype. This rearrangement joins TRBV20-1 to TRBJ2-1, with TRBD2 matching 11 bases. With 7 bases clipped from V and 3 bases from J, the junction kept 17 bases outside the gene matches. The CDR3 runs 18 residues. Per the germline V gene, CDR1 is DFQATT and CDR2 is SNEGSKA (reference sequence). CDR3 residues: CSVTRWASGRSLYNEQFF. The CDR3 coding sequence is TGCAGTGTGACCCGGTGGGCTAGCGGGAGGTCACTCTACAATGAGCAGTTCTTC.